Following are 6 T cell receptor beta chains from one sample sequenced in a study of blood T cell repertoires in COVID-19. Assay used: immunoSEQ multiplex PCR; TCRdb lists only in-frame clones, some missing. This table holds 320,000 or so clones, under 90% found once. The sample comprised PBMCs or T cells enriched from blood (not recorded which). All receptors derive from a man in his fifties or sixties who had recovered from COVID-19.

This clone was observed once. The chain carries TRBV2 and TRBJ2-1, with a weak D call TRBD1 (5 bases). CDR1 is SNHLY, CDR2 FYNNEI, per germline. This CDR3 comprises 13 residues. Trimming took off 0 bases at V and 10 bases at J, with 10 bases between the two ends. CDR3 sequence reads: CASSEALHREQFF. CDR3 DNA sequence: TGTGCCAGCAGTGAAGCGCTTCACAGGGAGCAGTTCTTC.

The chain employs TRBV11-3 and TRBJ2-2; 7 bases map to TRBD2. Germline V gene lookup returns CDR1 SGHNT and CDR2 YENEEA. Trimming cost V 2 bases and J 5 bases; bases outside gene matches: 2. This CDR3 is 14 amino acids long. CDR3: CASSLRRETGELFF. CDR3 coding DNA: TGTGCCAGCAGCTTACGGCGGGAGACCGGGGAGCTGTTTTTT.

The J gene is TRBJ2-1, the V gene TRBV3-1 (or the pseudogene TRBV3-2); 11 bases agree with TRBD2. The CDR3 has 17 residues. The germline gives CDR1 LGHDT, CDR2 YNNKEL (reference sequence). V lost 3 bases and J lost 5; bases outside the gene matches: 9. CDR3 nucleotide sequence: TGTGCCAGCAGCCAGGAAACGGGACTAGCGGTGGACAATGAGCAGTTCTTC. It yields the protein CASSQETGLAVDNEQFF.

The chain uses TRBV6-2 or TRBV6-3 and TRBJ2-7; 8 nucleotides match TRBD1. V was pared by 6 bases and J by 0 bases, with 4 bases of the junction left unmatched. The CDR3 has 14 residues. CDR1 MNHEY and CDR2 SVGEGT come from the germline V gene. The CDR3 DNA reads TGTGCCAGCAGCCGCGGGACAGGCTCCTACGAGCAGTACTTC. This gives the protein CASSRGTGSYEQYF.

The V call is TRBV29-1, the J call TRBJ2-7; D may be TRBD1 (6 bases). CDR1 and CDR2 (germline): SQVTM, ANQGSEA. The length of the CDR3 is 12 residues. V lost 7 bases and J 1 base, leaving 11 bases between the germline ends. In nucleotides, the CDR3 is TGCAGCGCCAGGACAGTTTCCTACGAGCAGTACTTC. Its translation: CSARTVSYEQYF.

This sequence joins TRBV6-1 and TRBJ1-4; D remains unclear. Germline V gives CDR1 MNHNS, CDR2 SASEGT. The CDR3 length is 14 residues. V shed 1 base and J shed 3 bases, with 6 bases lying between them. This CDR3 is CASSEGSSNEKLFF. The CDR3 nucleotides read TGTGCCAGCAGTGAAGGCAGTTCTAATGAAAAACTGTTTTTT.